One and the same sample provided the 6 T cell receptor beta chains below, sequenced in a study of shared clonotypes between healthy human individuals. Here immunoSEQ multiplex PCR was the method, and the copy in TCRdb shows in-frame clones only, minus some. This repertoire shows roughly 320,000 clones, around 87% found once; its top ten account for around 15%. The sequencing sample was made of memory CD8+ T cells sorted from blood. This sample's subset: CD45RO+ cells pooled with CCR7-negative TemRA cells. Receptors were obtained from a man younger than 35 in good health.

The chain employs TRBV18 and TRBJ1-5, with a possible D match to TRBD1 (5 bases). The CDR3 length is 14 residues. Germline CDR1 and CDR2: KGHSH and LQKENI. Trimming shortened V by 3 bases and J by 4 bases, and 10 bases separated the two germline ends. CDR3 DNA: TGTGCCAGCTCACCGGGGGGGATAAATCAGCCCCAGCATTTT. Translation gives CASSPGGINQPQHF.

The rearrangement links TRBV5-1 to TRBJ2-7, with D perhaps TRBD1 (5 bases). Germline V gene data show CDR1 as SGHRS and CDR2 as YFSETQ. The CDR3 loop spans 15 amino acids. The V and J ends lost 3 bases and 3 bases respectively, with 16 bases between them. CDR3 nucleotides: TGCGCCAGCAGCTCGTTCGCAGGGCACGGCTACGAGCAGTACTTC. Its translation: CASSSFAGHGYEQYF.

The J gene is TRBJ2-7, the V gene TRBV27; D possibly corresponds to TRBD1 (5 bases). The CDR3 contains 14 residues. Germline loops: CDR1 MNHEY, CDR2 SMNVEV (reference sequence). The V end was cut by 8 bases, the J end by 2 bases, with 16 bases between. CDR3: CASHHGDSPYEQYF. The DNA of the CDR3 is TGTGCCAGCCACCACGGAGACAGTCCCTACGAGCAGTACTTC.

This clone was counted at least ten times. The chain has TRBV29-1 and TRBJ2-5; no reliable D call. The CDR3 covers 13 residues. Germline V CDR1 and CDR2: SQVTM, ANQGSEA. The ends were cut back, 8 bases at V and 5 bases at J, with 18 bases in the middle. The CDR3 reads CSSEDAEYETQYF. CDR3 coding DNA: TGCAGCTCTGAGGACGCAGAATATGAGACCCAGTACTTC.

The V and J genes are TRBV5-1 and TRBJ1-2; D possibly corresponds to TRBD1 (5 bases). V lost 2 bases to trimming and J lost 5 bases, with 22 bases between them. The CDR3 spans 17 residues. Germline CDR1 is SGHRS and CDR2 is YFSETQ. The CDR3 loop is CASSFSDSLARRYGYTF. DNA for the CDR3: TGCGCCAGCAGCTTTAGCGACAGTTTAGCTCGAAGGTATGGCTACACCTTC.

The chain joins TRBV28 to TRBJ1-5; D gene ambiguous. V lost 7 bases, J lost 11 bases, and 18 bases lay in between. Germline V gene data show CDR1 as MDHEN and CDR2 as SYDVKM. The CDR3 runs to 13 residues. The chain's CDR3 is CASIAPLNQAQHF. The CDR3 DNA follows: TGTGCCAGCATAGCACCGTTGAATCAAGCCCAGCATTTT.